These T cell receptor beta chains were read from a single sample in a study of cytomegalovirus exposure and HLA in healthy donors. The protocol was immunoSEQ multiplex PCR, while the TCRdb copy is restricted to in-frame clones and leaves out a portion. Counted here are 100,000 or so clones, 76% occurring once; the ten biggest clones make up approximately 8%. The sequenced material came from PBMCs. These receptors all stem from a man in his forties in good health and CMV-seropositive. The CDR3 runs from the conserved cysteine through the conserved F or W. Fields, in order: V gene, clone size, D gene, J gene, CDR3 protein, CDR3 DNA. D genes are given only for firm matches. Clone sizes are given selectively: once, few, many, or a class where the clone is expanded.

v_gene: TRBV7-2; abundance: .; d_gene: TRBD2; j_gene: TRBJ2-1; CDR3aa: CASSLSGVNNEQFF; CDR3nt: TGTGCCAGCAGCTTAAGCGGGGTTAACAATGAGCAGTTCTTC
v_gene: TRBV4-1; abundance: .; d_gene: .; j_gene: TRBJ2-6; CDR3aa: CASSQARFSGANGLTF; CDR3nt: TGCGCCAGCAGCCAAGCTCGATTCTCTGGGGCCAACGGCCTGACTTTC
v_gene: TRBV25-1; abundance: .; d_gene: TRBD1; j_gene: TRBJ1-2; CDR3aa: CASRRTGLSYGYTF; CDR3nt: TGTGCCAGCAGACGGACAGGCTTGAGCTATGGCTACACCTTC
v_gene: TRBV15; abundance: .; d_gene: .; j_gene: TRBJ2-1; CDR3aa: CATSRDPLASRGEQFF; CDR3nt: TGTGCCACCAGCAGAGATCCCCTAGCGAGCCGGGGTGAGCAGTTCTTC
v_gene: TRBV12-5; abundance: .; d_gene: TRBD2; j_gene: TRBJ2-7; CDR3aa: CASGLQAGGSYEQYF; CDR3nt: TGTGCTAGTGGTTTGCAGGCGGGGGGATCCTACGAGCAGTACTTC
v_gene: TRBV10-3; abundance: .; d_gene: .; j_gene: TRBJ2-1; CDR3aa: CAIRGANEQFF; CDR3nt: TGTGCCATCAGGGGAGCAAATGAGCAGTTCTTC
v_gene: TRBV6-1; abundance: .; d_gene: TRBD1; j_gene: TRBJ1-1; CDR3aa: CASSDRAGFTEAFF; CDR3nt: TGTGCCAGCAGCGACAGGGCAGGTTTCACTGAAGCTTTCTTT
v_gene: TRBV6-5; abundance: once; d_gene: .; j_gene: TRBJ1-2; CDR3aa: CASRWGPYGYTF; CDR3nt: TGTGCCAGCAGGTGGGGGCCCTATGGCTACACCTTC
v_gene: TRBV2; abundance: few; d_gene: TRBD2; j_gene: TRBJ2-1; CDR3aa: CASSGGGEPYNEQFF; CDR3nt: TGTGCCAGCAGTGGGGGAGGGGAGCCCTACAATGAGCAGTTCTTC
v_gene: TRBV5-4; abundance: few; d_gene: TRBD1; j_gene: TRBJ1-1; CDR3aa: CASSDRVNTEAFF; CDR3nt: TGTGCCAGCAGTGACAGGGTGAACACTGAAGCTTTCTTT
v_gene: TRBV30; abundance: .; d_gene: .; j_gene: TRBJ2-2; CDR3aa: CAWSISLGELFF; CDR3nt: TGTGCCTGGAGTATCAGTTTAGGGGAGCTGTTTTTT
v_gene: TRBV4-2; abundance: .; d_gene: TRBD1; j_gene: TRBJ1-1; CDR3aa: CASSQDWTGVNTEAFF; CDR3nt: TGTGCCAGCAGCCAAGACTGGACAGGCGTGAACACTGAAGCTTTCTTT
v_gene: TRBV11-2; abundance: .; d_gene: TRBD1; j_gene: TRBJ1-2; CDR3aa: CASSLEGDRGVYGYTF; CDR3nt: TGTGCCAGCAGCTTAGAGGGGGACAGGGGAGTGTATGGCTACACCTTC
v_gene: TRBV5-4; abundance: .; d_gene: .; j_gene: TRBJ2-7; CDR3aa: CASSLGYEQYF; CDR3nt: TGTGCCAGCAGCTTGGGGTACGAGCAGTACTTC
v_gene: TRBV2; abundance: .; d_gene: TRBD1; j_gene: TRBJ2-7; CDR3aa: CASTSRGHSYEQYF; CDR3nt: TGTGCCAGCACCTCGAGGGGGCACTCCTACGAGCAGTACTTC
v_gene: TRBV30; abundance: .; d_gene: TRBD1; j_gene: TRBJ1-4; CDR3aa: CAWSLDRVLTNEKLFF; CDR3nt: TGTGCCTGGAGCCTGGACAGGGTCTTAACTAATGAAAAACTGTTTTTT
v_gene: TRBV11-2; abundance: .; d_gene: TRBD1; j_gene: TRBJ1-6; CDR3aa: CASSLVPGGGNSPLHF; CDR3nt: TGTGCCAGCAGCTTAGTACCAGGGGGCGGTAATTCACCCCTCCACTTT
v_gene: TRBV4-3; abundance: .; d_gene: .; j_gene: TRBJ1-6; CDR3aa: CASSQSRDTFYSPLHF; CDR3nt: TGCGCCAGCAGCCAAAGCCGGGACACATTCTATTCACCCCTCCACTTT
v_gene: TRBV7-2; abundance: .; d_gene: .; j_gene: TRBJ2-5; CDR3aa: CASSLSHTQETQYF; CDR3nt: TGTGCCAGCAGCTTATCTCACACCCAAGAGACCCAGTACTTC
v_gene: TRBV27; abundance: .; d_gene: .; j_gene: TRBJ1-6; CDR3aa: CASSFGGLSYNSPLHF; CDR3nt: TGTGCCAGCAGTTTCGGGGGACTTTCCTATAATTCACCCCTCCACTTT
v_gene: TRBV9; abundance: .; d_gene: TRBD2; j_gene: TRBJ2-3; CDR3aa: CASSKTLADTDTQYF; CDR3nt: TGTGCCAGCAGTAAAACACTAGCGGACACAGATACGCAGTATTTT
v_gene: TRBV27; abundance: few; d_gene: TRBD2; j_gene: TRBJ2-1; CDR3aa: CASSPGTSGTNEQFF; CDR3nt: TGTGCCAGCAGTCCTGGGACTAGCGGGACCAATGAGCAGTTCTTC
v_gene: TRBV7-6; abundance: .; d_gene: .; j_gene: TRBJ1-5; CDR3aa: CASSSQPRQPQHF; CDR3nt: TGTGCCAGCAGCTCACAACCGCGGCAGCCCCAGCATTTT
v_gene: TRBV6-4; abundance: .; d_gene: .; j_gene: TRBJ2-1; CDR3aa: CASSDPARGYNEQFF; CDR3nt: TGTGCCAGCAGTGACCCGGCCAGGGGTTACAATGAGCAGTTCTTC
v_gene: TRBV11-2; abundance: .; d_gene: TRBD2; j_gene: TRBJ2-5; CDR3aa: CASSFAGEAQYF; CDR3nt: TGTGCCAGCAGCTTCGCGGGGGAGGCCCAGTACTTC
v_gene: TRBV30; abundance: .; d_gene: TRBD1; j_gene: TRBJ2-2; CDR3aa: CAFSGGTGELFF; CDR3nt: TGTGCCTTCTCAGGGGGCACCGGGGAGCTGTTTTTT
v_gene: TRBV7-2; abundance: .; d_gene: TRBD2; j_gene: TRBJ2-1; CDR3aa: CASSSTSGSYNEQFF; CDR3nt: TGTGCCAGCAGCTCGACTAGCGGATCGTACAATGAGCAGTTCTTC
v_gene: TRBV6-4; abundance: .; d_gene: TRBD1; j_gene: TRBJ1-2; CDR3aa: CASSPTGGADGYTF; CDR3nt: TGTGCCAGCAGTCCCACAGGGGGCGCGGATGGCTACACCTTC
v_gene: TRBV18; abundance: .; d_gene: .; j_gene: TRBJ2-7; CDR3aa: CASSPDTSSYEQYF; CDR3nt: TGTGCCAGCTCACCAGACACGAGCTCCTACGAGCAGTACTTC